One and the same sample provided the 21 T cell receptor beta chains below, sequenced in a study of blood T cell repertoires in COVID-19. Profiled with immunoSEQ multiplex PCR; TCRdb holds only in-frame clones, not every one. The data contain 150,000 or so clones, approximately 81% of them singletons. Sample: PBMCs or T cells enriched from blood (not recorded which). The receptor set was obtained from a woman aged 40-49 years with acute COVID-19.

The gene calls are TRBV5-1 and TRBJ2-3; D is perhaps TRBD2 (6 bases). Germline V gene lookup returns CDR1 SGHRS and CDR2 YFSETQ. V shed 4 bases and J shed 4 bases, with 10 bases lying between them. The CDR3 consists of 13 residues. The CDR3 region has the DNA TGCGCCAGCAGCCGGCCGGGAGCAGATACGCAGTATTTT. Residues: CASSRPGADTQYF.

The chain recombines TRBV11-2 with TRBJ2-7; no reliable D call. V shed 0 bases and J shed 3 bases, with 12 bases lying between them. Germline V gene data show CDR1 as SGHAT and CDR2 as FQNNGV. This CDR3 spans 15 amino acids. DNA of the CDR3: TGTGCCAGCAGCTTAGAGGGCAACTTCGGCTACGAGCAGTACTTC. It specifies CASSLEGNFGYEQYF. The full variable domain, rest sourced from reference TRBV11-2 and TRBJ2-7, is EAGVAQSPRYKIIEKRQSVAFWCNPISGHATLYWYQQILGQGPKLLIQFQNNGVVDDSQLPKDRFSAERLKGVDSTLKIQPAKLEDSAVYLCASSLEGNFGYEQYFGPGTRLTVT.

This clone was detected a few times. The chain links TRBV10-2 to TRBJ2-5, with 10 bases aligning to TRBD1. Germline CDR1 WSHSY, CDR2 SAAADI. Trimming took 0 bases from V and 1 from J; bases not matched to a gene: 11. The CDR3 consists of 19 residues. CDR3 amino acids: CASSESWDRGAGAQETQYF. The CDR3 coding sequence is TGCGCCAGCAGTGAGTCTTGGGACAGGGGCGCGGGGGCCCAAGAGACCCAGTACTTC.

V is TRBV6-5 and J is TRBJ2-1; 7 nucleotides agree with TRBD2. This CDR3 spans 13 amino acids. Germline values: CDR1 MNHEY, CDR2 SVGAGI. Trimming took 8 bases from V and 2 from J; bases not matched to a gene: 3. CDR3 in DNA: TGTGCCAGCTCTGGACTAGCCTACAATGAGCAGTTCTTC. Protein sequence: CASSGLAYNEQFF.

The chain carries TRBV29-1 and TRBJ1-1; a weak D match, TRBD1 (5 bases). Trimming took 3 bases from V and 7 from J, leaving 18 bases between them. The CDR3 totals 14 residues. From germline, CDR1 is SQVTM and CDR2 ANQGSEA. The CDR3 loop reads CSVDSWRRGFEAFF. In DNA, the CDR3 is TGCAGCGTTGATTCTTGGAGAAGGGGTTTTGAAGCTTTCTTT.

This chain joins TRBV24-1 and TRBJ2-2; weak D call: TRBD1 (6 bases). Germline values: CDR1 KGHDR, CDR2 SFDVKD. The CDR3 has 17 residues. The V gene lost 3 bases and the J gene lost 0 bases, with 13 bases spanning the gap. CDR3 protein: CATSDPPGASNTGELFF. CDR3 nucleotides: TGTGCCACCAGTGATCCCCCAGGGGCCTCGAACACCGGGGAGCTGTTTTTT.

DNA of the CDR3: TGTGCCAGCAGGTGGACAGGGGGCCCGGGTCAGCCCCAGCATTTT. Its protein is CASRWTGGPGQPQHF. The chain couples TRBV27 to TRBJ1-5; TRBD1 matches 11 bases. The V gene end was trimmed by 6 bases and the J gene end by 6 bases; junction bases not matched to a gene: 7. The germline CDR1 and CDR2 sequences are MNHEY and SMNVEV (reference sequence). The CDR3 is 15 amino acids.

The count of this clone is one. Here the CDR3 reads CASRKGQGATGELFF. The CDR3 DNA reads TGTGCCAGCAGGAAGGGACAGGGGGCCACCGGGGAGCTGTTTTTT. The chain combines TRBV27 with TRBJ2-2; 12 nucleotides align to TRBD1. CDR1 MNHEY and CDR2 SMNVEV come from the germline V gene (reference sequence). This CDR3 comprises 15 residues. V lost 6 bases, J lost 4 bases, and 3 bases stayed unmatched.

This rearrangement joins TRBV4-2 to TRBJ2-3; 8 nucleotides agree with TRBD2. Losses at the gene ends were 0 bases for V and 0 bases for J; bases not matched to a gene: 8. Per the germline V gene, CDR1 is LGHNA and CDR2 is YNFKEQ. CDR3 size: 18 residues. CDR3 in amino acids: CASSQDVGRGGSTDTQYF. The DNA of the CDR3 is TGTGCCAGCAGCCAAGACGTCGGGAGGGGAGGAAGCACAGATACGCAGTATTTT.

The chain joins TRBV5-1 to TRBJ2-2; TRBD2 matches 13 bases. The germline V gene has CDR1 SGHRS and CDR2 YFSETQ. The CDR3 runs 20 residues. The J segment lost 4 bases and the V segment lost 2 bases, leaving 14 bases of the junction unmatched. The CDR3 reads CASSFVGTSGAIRGTGELFF. Here the CDR3 DNA reads TGCGCCAGCAGCTTCGTCGGGACTAGCGGGGCAATTAGGGGCACCGGGGAGCTGTTTTTT.

The genes are TRBV3-1 (or the pseudogene TRBV3-2) and TRBJ2-7; TRBD1 agrees at 7 bases. The germline V gene has CDR1 LGHDT and CDR2 YNNKEL (reference sequence). The CDR3 is made up of 15 amino acids. V shed 5 bases and J 1 base; nucleotides not matched to a gene: 8. The chain's CDR3 is CASSLDRVKSYEQYF. In DNA form, the CDR3 reads TGTGCCAGCAGCTTAGACAGGGTGAAGTCCTACGAGCAGTACTTC.

The J gene is TRBJ2-1, the V gene TRBV11-2, with a weak D call TRBD1 (6 bases). Between the trimmed V and J ends, which lost 0 bases and 1 base, there was a span of 22 bases. The germline CDR1 and CDR2 sequences are SGHAT and FQNNGV. The CDR3 totals 20 residues. The CDR3 spells CASSLEFFGTTGKSYNEQFF. CDR3 coding DNA: TGTGCCAGCAGCTTAGAGTTTTTTGGGACGACAGGCAAGTCCTACAATGAGCAGTTCTTC.

The V call is TRBV3-1 (or the pseudogene TRBV3-2), the J call TRBJ1-5; TRBD1 aligns across 9 bases. V shed 5 bases, J shed 6 bases, and the junction held 11 bases outside the gene matches. The CDR3 sequence is 16 residues long. Germline lookup yields CDR1 LGHDT and CDR2 YNNKEL (reference sequence). In nucleotides, the CDR3 is TGTGCCAGCAGCGACCACGGGACAGGGATAGGTCAGCCCCAGCATTTT. It translates to CASSDHGTGIGQPQHF.

This clone was observed a handful of times. This chain joins TRBV19 and TRBJ2-3, with 10 positions matching TRBD1. CDR1 and CDR2 from the germline V gene are LNHDA and SQIVND (reference sequence). The CDR3 sequence is 16 residues long. V was clipped by 6 bases and J by 7 bases; unmatched bases: 13. The CDR3 reads CASSPYSTGGGYTQYF. Here the CDR3 DNA reads TGTGCCAGTAGCCCTTACTCGACAGGGGGCGGATATACGCAGTATTTT.

The chain combines TRBV14 with TRBJ2-1; 10 bases are a match to TRBD2. CDR3 length: 15 amino acids. Per the germline V gene, CDR1 is SGHDN and CDR2 is FVKESK. J was trimmed by 6 bases and V by 2 bases; bases with no gene match: 4. CDR3 nucleotide sequence: TGTGCCAGCAGCCAACAGGCTAGCGGGAGCAATGAGCAGTTCTTC. This gives the protein CASSQQASGSNEQFF.

This chain links TRBV11-3 with TRBJ1-5, with D hard to call. Per germline, CDR1 SGHNT and CDR2 YENEEA. The V end lost 1 base, the J end lost 5 bases, and 6 bases lay between the germline ends. The CDR3 has 13 residues. The CDR3, as DNA: TGTGCCAGCAGCTTAGGAGCTGATCAGCCCCAGCATTTT. Its translation is CASSLGADQPQHF.

The chain uses TRBV24-1 and TRBJ1-2, with 9 bases lining up with TRBD1. CDR1 is KGHDR and CDR2 is SFDVKD in the germline V gene. Losses at the gene ends were 4 bases for V and 11 bases for J; bases not matched to a gene: 13. CDR3 length: 15 amino acids. CDR3 in DNA: TGTGCCACCAGTGACTACGGGACAGGGAGTTTACATTACACCTTC. It codes for CATSDYGTGSLHYTF.

The count of this clone is one. The rearrangement links TRBV29-1 to TRBJ1-2; D gene uncertain. Per the germline V gene, CDR1 is SQVTM and CDR2 is ANQGSEA. V dropped 3 bases and J dropped 8 bases, with 13 bases sitting between them. The CDR3 extends over 12 amino acids. CDR3 region: CSVDTWLYGYTF. The CDR3 DNA follows: TGCAGCGTTGACACCTGGCTGTACGGCTACACCTTC.

This sequence joins TRBV5-1 and TRBJ2-1; 11 positions match TRBD2. V trimming: 4 bases; J trimming: 0 bases; junction bases outside the gene matches: 9. CDR1 and CDR2 (germline): SGHRS, YFSETQ. The CDR3 is 18 amino acids. Written as DNA, the CDR3 is TGCGCCAGCAGCGGAGCCGGGACTAGCGGCAGCTCCTACAATGAGCAGTTCTTC. Translation gives CASSGAGTSGSSYNEQFF.

CDR3 region: CASSEGGSYGYTF. In nucleotides, the CDR3 is TGTGCCAGCAGTGAAGGCGGGAGCTATGGCTACACCTTC. This chain uses TRBV6-1 with TRBJ1-2; D is unclear. V was shortened by 1 base and J by 4 bases, with 7 bases between the two germline ends. Germline V CDR1 and CDR2: MNHNS, SASEGT. There are 13 residues in the CDR3.

V and J are TRBV7-8 and TRBJ2-7; 14 bases align to TRBD2. The CDR3 is 17 residues long. J lost 2 bases, V lost 2 bases, and 5 bases had no gene match. CDR1 is SGHVS, CDR2 FQNEAQ, per germline. CDR3 sequence reads: CASSLNGGLAGAYEQYF. In nucleotides, the CDR3 is TGTGCCAGCAGCTTAAACGGGGGACTAGCGGGAGCCTACGAGCAGTACTTC. Complete variable domain (other parts from reference TRBV7-8 and TRBJ2-7): GAGVSQSPRYKVAKRGQDVALRCDPISGHVSLFWYQQALGQGPEFLTYFQNEAQLDKSGLPSDRFFAERPEGSVSTLKIQRTQQEDSAVYLCASSLNGGLAGAYEQYFGPGTRLTVT.